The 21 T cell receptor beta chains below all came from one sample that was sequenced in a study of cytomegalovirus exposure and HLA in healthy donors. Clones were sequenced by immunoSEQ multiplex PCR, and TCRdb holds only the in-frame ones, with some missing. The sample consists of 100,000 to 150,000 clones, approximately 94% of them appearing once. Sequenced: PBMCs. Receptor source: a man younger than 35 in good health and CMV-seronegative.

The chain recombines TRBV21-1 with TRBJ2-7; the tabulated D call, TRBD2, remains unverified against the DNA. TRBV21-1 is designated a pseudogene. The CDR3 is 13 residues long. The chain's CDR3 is CASSMALVGEQYF. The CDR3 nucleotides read TGTGCCAGCAGCATGGCGCTAGTGGGCGAGCAGTACTTC.

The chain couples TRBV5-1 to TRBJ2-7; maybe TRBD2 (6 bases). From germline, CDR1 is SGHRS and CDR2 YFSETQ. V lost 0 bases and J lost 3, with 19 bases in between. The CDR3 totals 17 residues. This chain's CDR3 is CASSLGEYSWGVYEQYF. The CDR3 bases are TGCGCCAGCAGCTTGGGGGAATACAGCTGGGGGGTCTACGAGCAGTACTTC. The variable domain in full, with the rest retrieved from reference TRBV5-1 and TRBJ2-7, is KAGVTQTPRYLIKTRGQQVTLSCSPISGHRSVSWYQQTPGQGLQFLFEYFSETQRNKGNFPGRFSGRQFSNSRSEMNVSTLELGDSALYLCASSLGEYSWGVYEQYFGPGTRLTVT.

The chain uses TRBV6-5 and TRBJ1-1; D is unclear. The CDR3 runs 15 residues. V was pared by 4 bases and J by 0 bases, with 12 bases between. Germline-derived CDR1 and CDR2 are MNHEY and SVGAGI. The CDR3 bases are TGTGCCAGCAGTTTTTCGGGTACCTTGAACACTGAAGCTTTCTTT. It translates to CASSFSGTLNTEAFF.

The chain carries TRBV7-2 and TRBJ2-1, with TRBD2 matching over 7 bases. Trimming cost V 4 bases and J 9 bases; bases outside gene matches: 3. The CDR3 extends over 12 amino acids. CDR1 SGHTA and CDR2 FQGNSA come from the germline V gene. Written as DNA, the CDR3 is TGTGCCAGCAGCTCGCCGGGGGGTGAGCAGTTCTTC. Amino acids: CASSSPGGEQFF. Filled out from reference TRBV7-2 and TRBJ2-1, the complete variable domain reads GAGVSQSPSNKVTEKGKDVELRCDPISGHTALYWYRQSLGQGLEFLIYFQGNSAPDKSGLPSDRFSAERTGGSVSTLTIQRTQQEDSAVYLCASSSPGGEQFFGPGTRLTVL.

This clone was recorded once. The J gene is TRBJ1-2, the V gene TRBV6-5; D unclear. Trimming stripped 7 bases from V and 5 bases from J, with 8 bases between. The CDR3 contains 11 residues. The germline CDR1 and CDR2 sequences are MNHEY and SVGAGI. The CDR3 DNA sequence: TGTGCCAGCAAGGGAGATTATGGCTACACCTTC. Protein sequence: CASKGDYGYTF.

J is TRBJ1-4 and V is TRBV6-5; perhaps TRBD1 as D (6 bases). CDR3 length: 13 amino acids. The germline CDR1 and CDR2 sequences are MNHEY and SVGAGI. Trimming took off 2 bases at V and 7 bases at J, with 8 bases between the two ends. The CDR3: CASSYGGGEKLFF. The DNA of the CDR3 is TGTGCCAGCAGTTACGGGGGCGGTGAAAAACTGTTTTTT.

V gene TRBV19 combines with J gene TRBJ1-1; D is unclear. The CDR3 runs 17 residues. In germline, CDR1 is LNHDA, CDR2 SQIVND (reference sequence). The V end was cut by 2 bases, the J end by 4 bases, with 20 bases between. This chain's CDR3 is CASSISDLAAEGTEAFF. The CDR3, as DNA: TGTGCCAGTAGTATATCCGATTTGGCAGCCGAGGGCACTGAAGCTTTCTTT. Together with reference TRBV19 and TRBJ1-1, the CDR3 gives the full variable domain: DGGITQSPKYLFRKEGQNVTLSCEQNLNHDAMYWYRQDPGQGLRLIYYSQIVNDFQKGDIAEGYSVSREKKESFPLTVTSAQKNPTAFYLCASSISDLAAEGTEAFFGQGTRLTVV.

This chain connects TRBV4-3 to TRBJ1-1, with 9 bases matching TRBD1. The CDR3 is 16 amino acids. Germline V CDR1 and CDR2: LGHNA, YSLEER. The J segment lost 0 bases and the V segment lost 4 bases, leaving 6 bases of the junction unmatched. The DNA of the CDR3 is TGCGCCAGCAGCCTCGTACAGGGGGCTCTGAACACTGAAGCTTTCTTT. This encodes CASSLVQGALNTEAFF.

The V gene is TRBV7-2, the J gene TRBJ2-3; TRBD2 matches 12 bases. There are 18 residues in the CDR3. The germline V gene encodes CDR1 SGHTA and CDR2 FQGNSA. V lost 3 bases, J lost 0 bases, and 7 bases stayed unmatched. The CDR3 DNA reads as TGTGCCAGCAGCTTCGGACTAGCGGGACTTCCCAGCACAGATACGCAGTATTTT. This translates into CASSFGLAGLPSTDTQYF.

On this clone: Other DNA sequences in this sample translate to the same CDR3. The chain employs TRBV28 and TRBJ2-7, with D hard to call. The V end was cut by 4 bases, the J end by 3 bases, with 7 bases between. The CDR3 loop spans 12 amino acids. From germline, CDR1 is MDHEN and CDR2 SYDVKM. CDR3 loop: CASSYSSYEQYF. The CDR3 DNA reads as TGTGCCAGCAGTTATTCTAGCTACGAGCAGTACTTC. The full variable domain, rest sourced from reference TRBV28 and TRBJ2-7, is DVKVTQSSRYLVKRTGEKVFLECVQDMDHENMFWYRQDPGLGLRLIYFSYDVKMKEKGDIPEGYSVSREKKERFSLILESASTNQTSMYLCASSYSSYEQYFGPGTRLTVT.

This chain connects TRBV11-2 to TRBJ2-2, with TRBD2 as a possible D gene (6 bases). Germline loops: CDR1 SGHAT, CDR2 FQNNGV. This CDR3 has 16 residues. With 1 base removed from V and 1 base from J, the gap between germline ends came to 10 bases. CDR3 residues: CASSLGLAENTGELFF. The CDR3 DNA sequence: TGTGCCAGCAGCTTAGGGTTAGCGGAGAACACCGGGGAGCTGTTTTTT.

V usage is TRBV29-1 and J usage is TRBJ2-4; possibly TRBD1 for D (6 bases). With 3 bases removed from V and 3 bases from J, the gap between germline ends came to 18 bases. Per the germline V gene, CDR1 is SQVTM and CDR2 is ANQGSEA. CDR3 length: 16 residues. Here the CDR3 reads CSVDSPGEGGKNIQYF. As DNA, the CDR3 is TGCAGCGTTGATTCCCCCGGCGAAGGGGGCAAAAACATTCAGTACTTC.

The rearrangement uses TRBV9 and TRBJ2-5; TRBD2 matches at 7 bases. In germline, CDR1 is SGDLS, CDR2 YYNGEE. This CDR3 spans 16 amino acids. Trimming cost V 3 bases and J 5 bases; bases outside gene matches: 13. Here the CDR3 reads CASSDLEREGLETQYF. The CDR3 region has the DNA TGTGCCAGCAGCGACCTTGAAAGGGAGGGCCTTGAGACCCAGTACTTC.

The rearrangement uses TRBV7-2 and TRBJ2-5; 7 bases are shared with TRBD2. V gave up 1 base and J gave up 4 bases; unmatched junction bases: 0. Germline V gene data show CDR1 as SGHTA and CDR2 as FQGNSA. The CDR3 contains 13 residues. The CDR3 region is CASSLGGGETQYF. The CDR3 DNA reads TGTGCCAGCAGCTTAGGGGGGGGAGAGACCCAGTACTTC.

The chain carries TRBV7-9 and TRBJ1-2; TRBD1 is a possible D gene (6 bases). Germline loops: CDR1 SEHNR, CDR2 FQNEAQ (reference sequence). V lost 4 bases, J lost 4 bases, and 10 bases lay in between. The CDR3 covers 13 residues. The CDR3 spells CASSSPDSYGYTF. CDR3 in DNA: TGTGCCAGCAGCTCCCCGGACAGCTATGGCTACACCTTC.

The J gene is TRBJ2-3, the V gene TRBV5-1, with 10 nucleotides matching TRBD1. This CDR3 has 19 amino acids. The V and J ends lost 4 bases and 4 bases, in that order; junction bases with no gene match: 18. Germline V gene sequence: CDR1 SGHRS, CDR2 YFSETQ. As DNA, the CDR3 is TGCGCCAGCAGCCTCACACCCCCCGGGACAGGGGCGGAAGCAGATACGCAGTATTTT. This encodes CASSLTPPGTGAEADTQYF.

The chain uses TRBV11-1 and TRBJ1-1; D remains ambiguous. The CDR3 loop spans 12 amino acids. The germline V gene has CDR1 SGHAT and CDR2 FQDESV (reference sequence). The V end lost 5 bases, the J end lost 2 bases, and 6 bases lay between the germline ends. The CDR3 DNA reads TGTGCCAGCAGCCCGTTAAACACTGAAGCTTTCTTT. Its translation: CASSPLNTEAFF.

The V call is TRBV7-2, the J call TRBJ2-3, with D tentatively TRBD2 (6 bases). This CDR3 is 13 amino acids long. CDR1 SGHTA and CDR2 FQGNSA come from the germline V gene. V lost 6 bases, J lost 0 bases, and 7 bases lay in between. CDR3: CASRGGSTDTQYF. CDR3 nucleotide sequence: TGTGCCAGCAGGGGAGGCAGCACAGATACGCAGTATTTT.

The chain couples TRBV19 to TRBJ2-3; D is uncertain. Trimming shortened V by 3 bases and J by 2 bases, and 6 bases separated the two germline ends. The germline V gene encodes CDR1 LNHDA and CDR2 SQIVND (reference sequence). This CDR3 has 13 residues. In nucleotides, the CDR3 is TGTGCCAGTAGTATCTTAAACACAGATACGCAGTATTTT. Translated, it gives CASSILNTDTQYF.

The CDR3 reads CASSLSGYNEQFF. Written as DNA, the CDR3 is TGTGCCAGCAGCTTAAGCGGCTACAATGAGCAGTTCTTC. The chain has TRBV7-8 and TRBJ2-1, with D possibly TRBD2 on 5 matching bases. This CDR3 has 13 residues. The germline V gene encodes CDR1 SGHVS and CDR2 FQNEAQ. V was clipped by 2 bases and J by 3 bases, with 5 bases between them.

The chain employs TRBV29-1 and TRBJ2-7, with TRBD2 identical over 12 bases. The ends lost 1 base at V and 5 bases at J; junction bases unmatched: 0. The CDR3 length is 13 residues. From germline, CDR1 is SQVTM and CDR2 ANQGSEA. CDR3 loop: CSVEGLAGDEQYF. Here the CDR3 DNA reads TGCAGCGTTGAAGGACTAGCGGGAGACGAGCAGTACTTC.